A single sample is the source of the 25 T cell receptor beta chains below, sequenced in a study of shared clonotypes between healthy human individuals. TCRdb keeps only in-frame clones here, not all; method: immunoSEQ multiplex PCR. The sample contains about 1.1 million clones, approximately 80% of which appear only once. The material sequenced was memory CD4+ T cells from PBMCs. Subset reported: CD45RA-negative fraction. The receptors originated from a man younger than 35 in good health. Some clones in this sample may be carry-over from other donors' samples.

This chain links TRBV6-1 with TRBJ1-2; D might be TRBD1 (5 bases). The CDR3 is made up of 12 amino acids. Between the trimmed V and J ends, which lost 6 bases and 7 bases, there was a span of 12 bases. Germline CDR1 is MNHNS and CDR2 is SASEGT. CDR3: CASSWDPPGYTF. In nucleotides, the CDR3 is TGTGCCAGCAGCTGGGACCCGCCTGGCTACACCTTC.

The J gene is TRBJ2-7, the V gene TRBV5-1; 9 nucleotides agree with TRBD2. The CDR3 loop spans 15 amino acids. With 0 bases clipped from V and 7 bases from J, the junction kept 8 bases outside the gene matches. CDR1 and CDR2 from the germline V gene are SGHRS and YFSETQ. CDR3 region: CASSLESSGNGEQYF. CDR3 nucleotide sequence: TGCGCCAGCAGCTTGGAGTCTAGCGGGAATGGGGAGCAGTACTTC.

The genes are TRBV5-4 and TRBJ2-7; TRBD1 matches 7 bases. Germline CDR1 and CDR2: SGHNT and YYREEE (reference sequence). The CDR3 sequence is 17 residues long. Losses at the gene ends were 0 bases for V and 0 bases for J; bases not matched to a gene: 9. CDR3 sequence (DNA): TGTGCCAGCAGCTTGGGGCGACAGGGTCCAAGCTCCTACGAGCAGTACTTC. It is translated as CASSLGRQGPSSYEQYF.

The genes are TRBV2 and TRBJ2-3, with TRBD2 identical over 13 bases. Germline V gene sequence: CDR1 SNHLY, CDR2 FYNNEI. The junction had 9 bases not matched to a gene; V was cut back by 6 bases and J by 0 bases. The CDR3 runs 18 residues. CDR3 nucleotides: TGTGCCAGCAGCGATCAGTCGGGACTAGCGGGGAGCACAGATACGCAGTATTTT. This encodes CASSDQSGLAGSTDTQYF.

This clone was observed many times. This chain connects TRBV7-2 to TRBJ2-1; the D is unclear. The CDR3 covers 12 residues. In germline, CDR1 is SGHTA, CDR2 FQGNSA. The V end lost 5 bases, the J end lost 2 bases, and 4 bases lay between the germline ends. In DNA form, the CDR3 reads TGTGCCAGCAGCGGGGCCTACAATGAGCAGTTCTTC. This codes for CASSGAYNEQFF.

In regard to this clone: This may come from a read error, since a much larger clone is one base off. The chain joins TRBV7-2 to TRBJ2-2, with D tentatively TRBD2 (6 bases). The germline V gene encodes CDR1 SGHTA and CDR2 FQGNSA. The CDR3 totals 15 residues. The V gene lost 2 bases and the J gene lost 4 bases, with 11 bases spanning the gap. CDR3 sequence reads: CASSLPGASTGELFF. CDR3 DNA: TGTGCCAGCAGCTTACCGGGAGCGAGCACCGGGGAGCTGTTTTTT.

V and J are TRBV27 and TRBJ1-1, with D possibly TRBD1 on 6 matching bases. CDR3 length: 17 residues. Looked up from germline, CDR1 is MNHEY and CDR2 is SMNVEV (reference sequence). V was trimmed by 1 base and J by 2 bases, leaving 17 bases between them. The CDR3 DNA sequence: TGTGCCAGCAGTTTATTTGCGTTAGGGGGAGGCAACACTGAAGCTTTCTTT. Encoded protein: CASSLFALGGGNTEAFF.

The chain combines TRBV5-1 with TRBJ2-5; 8 nucleotides agree with TRBD1. CDR1 and CDR2 from the germline V gene are SGHRS and YFSETQ. V lost 0 bases, J lost 9 bases, and 7 bases stayed unmatched. This CDR3 has 14 amino acids. CDR3 loop: CASSLGGQAVAQYF. The CDR3 DNA sequence: TGCGCCAGCAGCTTGGGGGGACAGGCCGTGGCCCAGTACTTC.

This clone has at least ten counts. The chain couples TRBV18 to TRBJ1-2; D is perhaps TRBD1 (6 bases). The CDR3 runs to 15 residues. The V gene lost 3 bases and the J gene lost 4 bases, with 15 bases spanning the gap. The germline gives CDR1 KGHSH, CDR2 LQKENI. CDR3 sequence reads: CASSPNRDLSYGYTF. In DNA, the CDR3 is TGTGCCAGCTCACCGAACAGGGACCTCTCCTATGGCTACACCTTC.

The chain uses TRBV6-6 and TRBJ2-5, with unresolved D. CDR1 and CDR2 (germline): MNHNY, SVGAGI (reference sequence). Trimming cost V 2 bases and J 4 bases, with 11 bases left between them. The CDR3 spans 14 residues. The CDR3: CASSYPGRGETQYF. CDR3 DNA: TGTGCCAGCAGTTACCCAGGACGAGGAGAGACCCAGTACTTC.

The gene calls are TRBV19 and TRBJ1-1, with 8 bases identical to TRBD1. The CDR3 spans 17 residues. Germline CDR1 LNHDA, CDR2 SQIVND (reference sequence). J was trimmed by 4 bases and V by 5 bases; bases with no gene match: 15. The CDR3 DNA follows: TGTGCCAGTAGTCCAGACGGGGTGCTCACAGGGGGCACTGAAGCTTTCTTT. Translating gives CASSPDGVLTGGTEAFF.

J is TRBJ2-3 and V is TRBV9, with unresolved D. This CDR3 has 14 amino acids. CDR1 and CDR2 from the germline V gene are SGDLS and YYNGEE. The V end lost 0 bases, the J end lost 4 bases, and 9 bases lay between the germline ends. Here the CDR3 reads CASSVVDQADTQYF. CDR3 nucleotides: TGTGCCAGCAGCGTAGTTGATCAGGCAGATACGCAGTATTTT.

This chain uses TRBV7-2 with TRBJ2-4; 13 positions agree with TRBD2. V was pared by 0 bases and J by 0 bases, with 14 bases of the junction left unmatched. Germline V gene data show CDR1 as SGHTA and CDR2 as FQGNSA. This CDR3 is built from 22 residues. The CDR3 loop reads CASSLAHSRGLAGELAKNIQYF. CDR3 sequence (DNA): TGTGCCAGCAGCTTAGCGCATAGTAGAGGACTAGCGGGGGAGTTAGCCAAAAACATTCAGTACTTC. The full variable domain, completed using reference TRBV7-2 and TRBJ2-4, is GAGVSQSPSNKVTEKGKDVELRCDPISGHTALYWYRQSLGQGLEFLIYFQGNSAPDKSGLPSDRFSAERTGGSVSTLTIQRTQQEDSAVYLCASSLAHSRGLAGELAKNIQYFGAGTRLSVL.

The chain combines TRBV5-4 with TRBJ1-1; D is perhaps TRBD1 (5 bases). Trimming cost V 5 bases and J 3 bases, with 14 bases left between them. The V gene's germline CDR1 is SGHNT and CDR2 YYREEE (reference sequence). This CDR3 has 14 amino acids. CDR3 DNA sequence: TGTGCCAGCAGGGCTGAGGGACGGTACACTGAAGCTTTCTTT. Protein product: CASRAEGRYTEAFF.

This rearrangement joins TRBV19 to TRBJ2-1, with 9 bases fitting TRBD2. The trim removed 7 bases at V and 12 bases at J, leaving 7 bases unmatched. CDR1 is LNHDA and CDR2 is SQIVND in the germline V gene (reference sequence). This CDR3 spans 12 amino acids. CDR3: CASNRREGRQFF. The CDR3 coding sequence is TGTGCCAGTAATCGGCGGGAGGGCCGGCAGTTCTTC.

Remarks on this clone: The same CDR3 is also encoded by other DNA sequences in this sample. The V call is TRBV28, the J call TRBJ2-7; 10 bases are a match to TRBD2. The CDR3 contains 14 residues. V was clipped by 6 bases and J by 1 base; unmatched bases: 3. Germline assignment: CDR1 MDHEN and CDR2 SYDVKM. CDR3 sequence: CASSSSGSSYEQYF. The CDR3 nucleotides are TGTGCCAGCAGCTCTAGCGGGAGTTCCTACGAGCAGTACTTC.

The chain carries TRBV11-1 and TRBJ2-7; D gene ambiguous. This CDR3 is built from 15 residues. Per germline, CDR1 SGHAT and CDR2 FQDESV (reference sequence). Trimming left V 3 bases short and J 5 bases short, with 17 bases between. The CDR3 DNA is TGTGCCAGCAGCTTTGCTCGAGCGCTAGTGAACGAGCAGTACTTC. Translated, it gives CASSFARALVNEQYF.

This chain uses TRBV6-6 with TRBJ2-7; D possibly corresponds to TRBD2 (6 bases). Trimming removed 4 bases from V and 1 base from J, with 8 bases in between. This CDR3 contains 13 residues. Germline V gene sequence: CDR1 MNHNY, CDR2 SVGAGI (reference sequence). CDR3: CASSFGGSYEQYF. The DNA of the CDR3 is TGTGCCAGCAGTTTCGGGGGTTCCTACGAGCAGTACTTC.

J is TRBJ1-5 and V is TRBV28, with D tentatively TRBD1 (5 bases). Germline-derived CDR1 and CDR2 are MDHEN and SYDVKM. Trimming pared 3 bases from V and 3 bases from J, leaving 12 bases between. The CDR3 runs 15 residues. CDR3 sequence (DNA): TGTGCCAGCAGTTTTTATTCGGGGGTCAATCAGCCCCAGCATTTT. It is translated as CASSFYSGVNQPQHF.

Only a few counts were recorded for this clone. J is TRBJ2-1 and V is TRBV5-1; 8 nucleotides match TRBD1. Germline V gene sequence: CDR1 SGHRS, CDR2 YFSETQ. Germline trimming cut 4 bases from V and 5 bases from J; bases unmatched to any gene: 2. This CDR3 comprises 13 residues. CDR3 DNA: TGCGCCAGCAGCCTGACAGGGGACAATGAGCAGTTCTTC. Translating gives CASSLTGDNEQFF. Based on the CDR3 plus reference TRBV5-1 and TRBJ2-1, the full variable domain is KAGVTQTPRYLIKTRGQQVTLSCSPISGHRSVSWYQQTPGQGLQFLFEYFSETQRNKGNFPGRFSGRQFSNSRSEMNVSTLELGDSALYLCASSLTGDNEQFFGPGTRLTVL.

The chain couples TRBV18 to TRBJ2-7; 8 nucleotides line up with TRBD1. Germline V lookup: CDR1 KGHSH, CDR2 LQKENI. V lost 5 bases and J lost 3; bases outside the gene matches: 6. The CDR3 is made up of 14 amino acids. In DNA form, the CDR3 reads TGTGCCAGCTCAACACAGGGGGTCAACTACGAGCAGTACTTC. Its protein product is CASSTQGVNYEQYF.

The rearrangement joins TRBV9 to TRBJ2-5; TRBD2 aligns across 14 bases. This CDR3 spans 17 amino acids. J was trimmed by 5 bases and V by 4 bases; bases with no gene match: 10. Germline V gene sequence: CDR1 SGDLS, CDR2 YYNGEE. CDR3 in DNA: TGTGCCAGCAGCCTTGGGACTAGCGGGAGTGGCGGGGAGACCCAGTACTTC. Its protein product is CASSLGTSGSGGETQYF.

There are many counts of this clone. The chain combines TRBV7-9 with TRBJ1-4; 9 bases line up with TRBD1. The CDR3 contains 17 residues. J lost 4 bases, V lost 1 base, and 7 bases had no gene match. Per the germline V gene, CDR1 is SEHNR and CDR2 is FQNEAQ (reference sequence). As DNA, the CDR3 is TGTGCCAGCAGCTTAGGCAGAGGGGGACAGGGTAATGAAAAACTGTTTTTT. Protein product: CASSLGRGGQGNEKLFF. Filled out from reference TRBV7-9 and TRBJ1-4, the complete variable domain reads DTGVSQNPRHKITKRGQNVTFRCDPISEHNRLYWYRQTLGQGPEFLTYFQNEAQLEKSRLLSDRFSAERPKGSFSTLEIQRTEQGDSAMYLCASSLGRGGQGNEKLFFGSGTQLSVL.

The V call is TRBV15, the J call TRBJ2-3, with D possibly TRBD2 on 5 matching bases. V dropped 5 bases and J dropped 3 bases, with 18 bases sitting between them. The germline V gene encodes CDR1 LNHNV and CDR2 YYDKDF (reference sequence). CDR3 length equals 16 residues. The CDR3 coding sequence is TGTGCCACCAGCCCTGGATGGCGAGAGGGTACAGATACGCAGTATTTT. It encodes CATSPGWREGTDTQYF.

This clone was counted a few times. This chain connects TRBV7-6 to TRBJ2-2, with D uncertain. This CDR3 is built from 16 residues. The V and J ends lost 1 base and 2 bases respectively, with 11 bases between them. Germline V gene lookup returns CDR1 SGHVS and CDR2 FNYEAQ. CDR3 coding DNA: TGTGCCAGCAGCTTAGTTGGCGGTTATAACACCGGGGAGCTGTTTTTT. Translated: CASSLVGGYNTGELFF.